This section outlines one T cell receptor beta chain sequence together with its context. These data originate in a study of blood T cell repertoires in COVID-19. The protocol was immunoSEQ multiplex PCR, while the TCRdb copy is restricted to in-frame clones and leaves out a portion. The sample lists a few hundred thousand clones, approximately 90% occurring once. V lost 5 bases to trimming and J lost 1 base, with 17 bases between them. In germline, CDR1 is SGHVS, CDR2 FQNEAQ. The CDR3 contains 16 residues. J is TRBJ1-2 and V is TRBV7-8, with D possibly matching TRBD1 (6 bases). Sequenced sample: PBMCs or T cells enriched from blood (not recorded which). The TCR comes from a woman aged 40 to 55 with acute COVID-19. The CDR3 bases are TGTGCCAGCAGCCACAGGACAGATTCTATTAACTATGGCTACACCTTC. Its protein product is CASSHRTDSINYGYTF.